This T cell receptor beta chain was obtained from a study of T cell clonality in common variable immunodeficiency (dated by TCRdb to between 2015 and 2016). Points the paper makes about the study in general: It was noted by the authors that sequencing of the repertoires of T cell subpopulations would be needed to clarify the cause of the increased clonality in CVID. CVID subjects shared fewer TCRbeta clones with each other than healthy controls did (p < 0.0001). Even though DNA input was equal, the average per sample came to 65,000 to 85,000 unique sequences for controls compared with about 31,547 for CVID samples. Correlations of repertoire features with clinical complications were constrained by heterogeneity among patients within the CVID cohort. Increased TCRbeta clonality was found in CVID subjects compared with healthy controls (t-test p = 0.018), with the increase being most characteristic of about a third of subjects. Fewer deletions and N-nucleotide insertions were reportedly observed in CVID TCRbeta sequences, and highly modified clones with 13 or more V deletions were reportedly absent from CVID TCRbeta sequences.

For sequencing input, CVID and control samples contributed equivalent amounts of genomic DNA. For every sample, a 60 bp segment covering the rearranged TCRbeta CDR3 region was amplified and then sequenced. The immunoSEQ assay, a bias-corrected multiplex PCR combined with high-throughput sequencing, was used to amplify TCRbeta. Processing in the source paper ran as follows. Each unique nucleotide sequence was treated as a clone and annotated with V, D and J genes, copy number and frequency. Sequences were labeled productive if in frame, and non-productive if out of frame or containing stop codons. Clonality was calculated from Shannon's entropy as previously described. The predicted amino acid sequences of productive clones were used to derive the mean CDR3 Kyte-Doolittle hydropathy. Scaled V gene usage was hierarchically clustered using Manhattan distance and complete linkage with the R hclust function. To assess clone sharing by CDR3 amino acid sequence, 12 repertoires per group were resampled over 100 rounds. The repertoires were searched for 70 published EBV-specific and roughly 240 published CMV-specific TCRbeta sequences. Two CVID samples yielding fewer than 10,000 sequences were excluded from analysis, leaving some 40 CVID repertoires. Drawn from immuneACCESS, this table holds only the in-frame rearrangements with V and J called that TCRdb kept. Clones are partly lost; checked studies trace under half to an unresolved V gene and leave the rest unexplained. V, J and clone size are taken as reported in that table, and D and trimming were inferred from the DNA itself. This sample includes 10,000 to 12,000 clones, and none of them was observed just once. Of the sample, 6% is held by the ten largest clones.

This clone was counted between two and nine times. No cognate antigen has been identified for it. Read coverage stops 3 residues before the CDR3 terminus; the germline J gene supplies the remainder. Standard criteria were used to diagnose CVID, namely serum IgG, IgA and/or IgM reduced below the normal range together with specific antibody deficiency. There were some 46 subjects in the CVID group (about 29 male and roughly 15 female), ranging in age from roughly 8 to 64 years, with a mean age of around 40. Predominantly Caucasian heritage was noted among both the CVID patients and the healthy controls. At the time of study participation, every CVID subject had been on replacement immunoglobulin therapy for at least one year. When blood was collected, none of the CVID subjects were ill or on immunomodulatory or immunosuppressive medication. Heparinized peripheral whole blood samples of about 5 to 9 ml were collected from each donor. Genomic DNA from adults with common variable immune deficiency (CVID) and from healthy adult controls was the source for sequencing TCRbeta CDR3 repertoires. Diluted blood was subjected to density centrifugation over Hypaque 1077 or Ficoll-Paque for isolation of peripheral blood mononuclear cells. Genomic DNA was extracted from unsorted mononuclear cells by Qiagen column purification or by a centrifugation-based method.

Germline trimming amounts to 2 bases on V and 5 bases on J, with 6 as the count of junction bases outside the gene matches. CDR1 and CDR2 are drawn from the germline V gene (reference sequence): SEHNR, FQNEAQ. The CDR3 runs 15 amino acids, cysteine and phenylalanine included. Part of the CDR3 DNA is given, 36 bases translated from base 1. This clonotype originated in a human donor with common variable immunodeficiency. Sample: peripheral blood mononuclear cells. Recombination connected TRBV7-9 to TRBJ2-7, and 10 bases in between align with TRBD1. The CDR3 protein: CASSLRGTGVHEQYF. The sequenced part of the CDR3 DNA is TGTGCCAGCAGCTTAAGAGGGACAGGGGTTCACGAG. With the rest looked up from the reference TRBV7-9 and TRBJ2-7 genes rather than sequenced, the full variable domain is DTGVSQNPRHKITKRGQNVTFRCDPISEHNRLYWYRQTLGQGPEFLTYFQNEAQLEKSRLLSDRFSAERPKGSFSTLEIQRTEQGDSAMYLCASSLRGTGVHEQYFGPGTRLTVT.